A single sample is the source of the 8 T cell receptor beta chains below, sequenced in a study of cytomegalovirus exposure and HLA in healthy donors. The PCR ran on 60 Vbeta and 13 Jbeta primers. Repertoires were generated with immunoSEQ multiplex PCR, while TCRdb's copy carries only in-frame clones and drops some. The sample carries over 130,000 clones, approximately 72% recorded once. The sequenced sample was PBMCs. These receptors all come from a woman aged 55-69 years in good health and CMV-seronegative.

Only a few counts were recorded for this clone. The chain uses TRBV11-2 and TRBJ1-5; TRBD1 matches at 7 bases. J gave up 3 bases and V 4 bases, and 6 bases lay outside the gene matches. Germline V gene sequence: CDR1 SGHAT, CDR2 FQNNGV. The CDR3 is 15 amino acids. Here the CDR3 reads CASSSSTGHNQPQHF. The DNA for the CDR3 is TGTGCCAGCAGCTCCTCGACAGGGCACAATCAGCCCCAGCATTTT.

The chain couples TRBV10-3 to TRBJ2-6, with D tentatively TRBD1 (5 bases). With 2 bases removed from V and 4 bases from J, the gap between germline ends came to 9 bases. This CDR3 comprises 15 residues. Germline V gene sequence: CDR1 ENHRY, CDR2 SYGVKD. The CDR3 nucleotides read TGTGCCATCAGTGAGACCAGGGTCGGGGCCAACGTCCTGACTTTC. It translates to CAISETRVGANVLTF.

This clone was detected a few times. The genes are TRBV10-1 and TRBJ1-1; 7 bases agree with TRBD1. There are 15 residues in the CDR3. Per germline, CDR1 WNHNN and CDR2 SYGVQD (reference sequence). After removal of 3 bases from V and 4 bases from J, the junction contained 8 bases not matched to a gene. The chain's CDR3 is CASSDLHRGSTEAFF. The CDR3 nucleotides read TGCGCCAGCAGTGATCTTCACAGGGGTAGCACTGAAGCTTTCTTT.

The chain joins TRBV5-4 to TRBJ2-7, with D tentatively TRBD2 (7 bases). Trimming left V 4 bases short and J 2 bases short, with 13 bases between. Per germline, CDR1 SGHNT and CDR2 YYREEE (reference sequence). The CDR3 sequence is 14 residues long. The CDR3 DNA follows: TGTGCCAGCAGCCTTGGGGGGGGGCCCTACGAGCAGTACTTC. Translation gives CASSLGGGPYEQYF.

This clone has more than one count but fewer than ten. V and J are TRBV25-1 and TRBJ1-2; a weak D match, TRBD1 (6 bases). The V gene's germline CDR1 is MGHDK and CDR2 SYGVNS. Deletions cut 6 bases from V and 0 bases from J, with 11 bases between. The CDR3 runs 14 residues. CDR3 region: CASRGRTANYGYTF. CDR3 DNA: TGTGCCAGCAGGGGCCGGACAGCTAACTATGGCTACACCTTC.

V usage is TRBV7-8 and J usage is TRBJ2-1; the D is unclear. Per the germline V gene, CDR1 is SGHVS and CDR2 is FQNEAQ. The CDR3 is 14 amino acids. The germline V and J ends were trimmed by 6 bases and 0 bases, with 9 bases remaining between them. DNA for the CDR3: TGTGCCAGCAGGCCGGCTAGCTCCTACAATGAGCAGTTCTTC. As protein: CASRPASSYNEQFF.

The chain combines TRBV7-2 with TRBJ2-1; 10 bases align to TRBD2. CDR3 size: 16 residues. Germline-derived CDR1 and CDR2 are SGHTA and FQGNSA. Losses at the gene ends were 5 bases for V and 4 bases for J; bases not matched to a gene: 8. CDR3 sequence reads: CASSPSSGSSYNEQFF. DNA of the CDR3: TGTGCCAGCAGCCCTTCTAGCGGGAGCTCTTACAATGAGCAGTTCTTC.

A single count supports this clone. The rearrangement joins TRBV29-1 to TRBJ1-1, with 9 bases that match TRBD1. This CDR3 contains 15 residues. V was pared by 8 bases and J by 1 base, with 11 bases of the junction left unmatched. Germline loops: CDR1 SQVTM, CDR2 ANQGSEA. The CDR3 protein is CSLINLQGANTEAFF. The CDR3, as DNA: TGCAGCCTAATAAACCTACAGGGGGCGAACACTGAAGCTTTCTTT.